These T cell receptor beta chains were read from a single sample in a study of beta chain features in type 1 diabetes. Clones were sequenced by immunoSEQ multiplex PCR, and TCRdb holds only the in-frame ones, with some missing. Here the sample spans about 320,000 clones, 12% to 15% being singletons. Input material: central memory CD4+ T cells from blood. The receptors were sampled from a man under 40 in good health. CDR3s include the opening cysteine and the closing phenylalanine or tryptophan.

>TRBJ1-1|TRBV7-2
CASSLGRALNTEAFF
>TRBJ2-2|TRBV6-6
CASSYRSTGELFF
>TRBJ1-5|TRBV5-4
CASSPGTGVDQPQHF
>TRBJ2-1|TRBV9
CASSVVGGPEQFF
>TRBJ2-3|TRBV7-2
CASSGRQGRKDTQYF
>TRBJ2-2|TRBV7-3
CASSLTSGRGAGELFF
>TRBJ2-2|TRBV2
CASSRTATGELFF
>TRBJ2-1|TRBV11-2
CASSSTQQGYEQFF
>TRBJ2-1|TRBV29-1
CSVTLADRRYNEQFF
>TRBJ2-2|TRBV9
CASSVGRGNTGELFF
>TRBJ1-2|TRBV27
CASSQRNDLNYGYTF
>TRBJ1-4|TRBV19
CASSMAGAREKLFF
>TRBJ2-7|TRBV5-1
CASSSTYEQYF
>TRBJ2-5|TRBV7-9
CASSPNPFGQIGETQYF
>TRBJ2-1|TRBV6-1
CASTAGQGPYNEQFF
>TRBJ2-3|TRBV6-5
CASSDRGTQYF
>TRBJ1-2|TRBV29-1
CSVPPGDGYTF
>TRBJ2-7|TRBV7-2
CASSFGSSYEQYF
>TRBJ2-2|TRBV29-1
CSVKGDTNTGELFF
>TRBJ2-5|TRBV2
CASSETLETQYF
>TRBJ2-7|TRBV9
CASSATSGGAYEQYF
>TRBJ1-2|TRBV9
CASSSSGGGVYGYTF
>TRBJ1-5|TRBV7-3
CASSRINSNQPQHF
>TRBJ1-4|TRBV27
CASSSPRGGGEKLFF
>TRBJ2-3|TRBV11-2
CASSLSTDTQYF
>TRBJ2-2|TRBV18
CASSPKQGEFTGELFF
>TRBJ2-5|TRBV7-2
CASSGGNGLQTQYF
>TRBJ1-2|TRBV9
CASSVRAASTHYGYTF
>TRBJ1-5|TRBV7-9
CASSSNSNQPQHF
>TRBJ1-1|TRBV27
CASRRSMNTEAFF
>TRBJ2-1|TRBV7-2
CASSYSGLGTSEQFF
>TRBJ2-1|TRBV27
CASHPGWVSSYNEQFF
>TRBJ2-2|TRBV4-3
CASSHPGTSGGSNTGELFF
>TRBJ2-3|TRBV7-2
CASSLMELADTQYF
>TRBJ2-3|TRBV7-9
CASNEGASTDTQYF
>TRBJ2-2|TRBV7-9
CASSTQDTGELFF
>TRBJ2-6|TRBV11-2
CASRAEAAGANVLTF
>TRBJ1-6|TRBV4-3
CASSQVQPSYSPLHF
>TRBJ2-1|TRBV2
CASSGIISYNEQFF
>TRBJ2-2|TRBV5-6
CASSLVSQGLTTGELFF
>TRBJ2-5|TRBV4-2
CASSQAGGGGQETQYF